Below are 22 T cell receptor beta chains sequenced from a single sample in a study of OX40 agonist ivuxolimab in advanced cancers. Sequenced by immunoSEQ multiplex PCR; TCRdb stores in-frame clones only, minus some. Of tens of thousands of clones listed, about 88% were seen once; the top ten hold around 2.3%. The material sequenced was CD4+ or CD8+ T cells sorted from blood, taken in a trial of the OX40 agonist ivuxolimab. The receptors stem from an adult with an advanced solid tumor such as melanoma, head and neck, liver or kidney cancer.

The chain couples TRBV6-5 to TRBJ1-2, with D unclear. V lost 4 bases to trimming and J lost 4 bases, with 13 bases between them. The V gene's germline CDR1 is MNHEY and CDR2 SVGAGI. The length of the CDR3 is 14 residues. CDR3 sequence: CASSSPGRSYGYTF. The CDR3 DNA sequence: TGTGCCAGCAGTTCCCCCGGGAGGTCCTATGGCTACACCTTC.

The rearrangement joins TRBV30 to TRBJ2-2; D may be TRBD1 (5 bases). Germline V CDR1 and CDR2: GTSNPN, SVGIG (reference sequence). The V end was cut by 2 bases, the J end by 6 bases, with 16 bases between. This CDR3 spans 15 amino acids. This CDR3 is CAWSPGKLGPGELFF. The DNA for the CDR3 is TGTGCCTGGAGTCCAGGGAAGTTGGGTCCCGGGGAGCTGTTTTTT.

This chain uses TRBV7-2 with TRBJ1-2; possibly TRBD1 for D (5 bases). This CDR3 comprises 16 residues. Germline CDR1 and CDR2: SGHTA and FQGNSA. V was clipped by 1 base and J by 5 bases, with 17 bases between them. The DNA of the CDR3 is TGTGCCAGCAGCTTAGGTCTTAGGGGCCGGGGGTATGGCTACACCTTC. As protein: CASSLGLRGRGYGYTF.

This chain uses TRBV5-1 with TRBJ2-3; 13 nucleotides match TRBD2. Germline V lookup: CDR1 SGHRS, CDR2 YFSETQ. This CDR3 is built from 17 residues. V was pared by 4 bases and J by 2 bases, with 7 bases of the junction left unmatched. The CDR3 region has the DNA TGCGCCAGCAGCCATCGACTAGCGGGGGGCCTCACAGATACGCAGTATTTT. Protein sequence: CASSHRLAGGLTDTQYF.

This chain joins TRBV6-6 and TRBJ1-1; TRBD1 is a possible D gene (6 bases). The CDR3 covers 15 residues. V was shortened by 2 bases and J by 2 bases, with 12 bases between the two germline ends. Per the germline V gene, CDR1 is MNHNY and CDR2 is SVGAGI (reference sequence). CDR3 region: CASSYRAGVNTEAFF. In DNA, the CDR3 is TGTGCCAGCAGTTACCGGGCAGGGGTAAACACTGAAGCTTTCTTT.

The chain links TRBV30 to TRBJ2-7; D might be TRBD2 (5 bases). Germline V gives CDR1 GTSNPN, CDR2 SVGIG (reference sequence). The V end lost 1 base, the J end lost 3 bases, and 19 bases lay between the germline ends. The CDR3 is made up of 16 amino acids. The CDR3 coding sequence is TGTGCCTGGAGTGCACTAAGACCCCTAGGGAGCTACGAGCAGTACTTC. Its translation: CAWSALRPLGSYEQYF.

The J gene is TRBJ1-2, the V gene TRBV21-1; the table gives TRBD1 as D, unverified against the DNA. TRBV21-1 is designated a pseudogene. The CDR3 has 13 residues. The DNA of the CDR3 is TGTGCCAGCACCCAAACGGGCCAGGGTGGCTACACCTTC. Its translation is CASTQTGQGGYTF.

This chain uses TRBV11-3 with TRBJ2-7, with D perhaps matching TRBD1 (6 bases). The CDR3 extends over 19 amino acids. V was shortened by 4 bases and J by 0 bases, with 25 bases between the two germline ends. CDR1 SGHNT and CDR2 YENEEA come from the germline V gene. The CDR3 nucleotides read TGTGCCAGCAGCTCAGGGGTTGTGGACGTGGGGGTTCCCTCCTACGAGCAGTACTTC. It yields the protein CASSSGVVDVGVPSYEQYF. Full variable domain (missing parts from reference TRBV11-3 and TRBJ2-7): EAGVVQSPRYKIIEKKQPVAFWCNPISGHNTLYWYLQNLGQGPELLIRYENEEAVDDSQLPKDRFSAERLKGVDSTLKIQPAELGDSAVYLCASSSGVVDVGVPSYEQYFGPGTRLTVT.

The chain employs TRBV4-2 and TRBJ1-2; D is undetermined. CDR3 size: 15 residues. Trimming took off 4 bases at V and 8 bases at J, with 20 bases between the two ends. The germline V gene has CDR1 LGHNA and CDR2 YNFKEQ. DNA of the CDR3: TGTGCCAGCAGCCCCATATGGGGAGGTGCCGGGGGCTACACCTTC. Translating gives CASSPIWGGAGGYTF.

This chain connects TRBV7-3 to TRBJ2-2, with D maybe TRBD2 (6 bases). The CDR3 contains 14 residues. V was shortened by 5 bases and J by 5 bases, with 12 bases between the two germline ends. The germline V gene has CDR1 SGHTA and CDR2 FQGTGA. The CDR3 DNA is TGTGCCAGCAGCCGGGACTTTGGAACCGGGGAGCTGTTTTTT. This encodes CASSRDFGTGELFF.

This rearrangement joins TRBV19 to TRBJ2-2, with D perhaps matching TRBD2 (5 bases). The CDR3 covers 16 residues. V lost 3 bases, J lost 2 bases, and 13 bases lay in between. In germline, CDR1 is LNHDA, CDR2 SQIVND (reference sequence). The CDR3 DNA reads as TGTGCCAGTAGTATTCCACGGGGTGTTAACACCGGGGAGCTGTTTTTT. Encoded protein: CASSIPRGVNTGELFF.

The rearrangement joins TRBV10-3 to TRBJ1-2, with TRBD1 matching 8 bases. In germline, CDR1 is ENHRY, CDR2 SYGVKD. The ends lost 10 bases at V and 7 bases at J; junction bases unmatched: 14. CDR3 length: 14 residues. CDR3 loop: CATLKLDRVAGYTF. The DNA for the CDR3 is TGTGCCACCCTCAAACTGGACAGGGTTGCTGGCTACACCTTC.

This clone was counted a few times. The chain links TRBV19 to TRBJ1-4; D might be TRBD1 (5 bases). Between the trimmed V and J ends, which lost 4 bases and 8 bases, there was a span of 17 bases. The CDR3 spans 15 residues. The germline CDR1 and CDR2 sequences are LNHDA and SQIVND (reference sequence). The CDR3 bases are TGTGCCAGTAGTAGGGGACTCCCAGGGAGGGAAAAACTGTTTTTT. It translates to CASSRGLPGREKLFF.

This chain joins TRBV20-1 and TRBJ1-1, with D maybe TRBD1 (5 bases). In germline, CDR1 is DFQATT, CDR2 SNEGSKA (reference sequence). Trimming stripped 6 bases from V and 6 bases from J, with 11 bases between. The CDR3 is 11 amino acids. CDR3 coding DNA: TGCAGTGCAGAAGGGGTCGCTGAAGCTTTCTTT. The encoded protein is CSAEGVAEAFF.

The chain uses TRBV6-6 and TRBJ1-5; maybe TRBD1 (6 bases). CDR1 and CDR2 from the germline V gene are MNHNY and SVGAGI (reference sequence). This CDR3 has 15 amino acids. Trimming stripped 6 bases from V and 0 bases from J, with 12 bases between. The CDR3 region is CASRQDRDSNQPQHF. The CDR3 nucleotides are TGTGCCAGCAGGCAGGACAGAGATAGCAATCAGCCCCAGCATTTT.

The chain recombines TRBV19 with TRBJ1-2, with D perhaps matching TRBD1 (6 bases). CDR3 length: 12 amino acids. The germline V and J ends were trimmed by 1 base and 9 bases, with 9 bases remaining between them. The germline CDR1 and CDR2 sequences are LNHDA and SQIVND (reference sequence). The CDR3 nucleotides are TGTGCCAGTAGTATAGTAGGGGGTCGCTACACCTTC. Encoded protein: CASSIVGGRYTF.

This clone was observed once. V gene TRBV5-1 combines with J gene TRBJ2-7, with 8 bases that match TRBD2. Germline lookup yields CDR1 SGHRS and CDR2 YFSETQ. CDR3 length: 16 amino acids. J was trimmed by 0 bases and V by 4 bases; bases with no gene match: 9. The CDR3 DNA follows: TGCGCCAGCAGCCCGGGGGGGGTCCCTAGCTCCTACGAGCAGTACTTC. As protein: CASSPGGVPSSYEQYF.

This clone appeared a few times. This sequence joins TRBV5-1 and TRBJ1-1; D remains unclear. With 3 bases removed from V and 3 bases from J, the gap between germline ends came to 9 bases. Germline V lookup: CDR1 SGHRS, CDR2 YFSETQ. This CDR3 has 13 residues. CDR3 bases: TGCGCCAGCAGCTATGGCCGGGACACTGAAGCTTTCTTT. The encoded protein is CASSYGRDTEAFF.

The rearrangement links TRBV7-2 to TRBJ2-2; a weak D match, TRBD2 (6 bases). The CDR3 is 15 residues long. Trimming left V 4 bases short and J 0 bases short, with 9 bases between. The germline V gene has CDR1 SGHTA and CDR2 FQGNSA. The CDR3 is CASSSAGPNTGELFF. CDR3 sequence (DNA): TGTGCCAGCAGCTCAGCGGGCCCGAACACCGGGGAGCTGTTTTTT.

A single count supports this clone. J is TRBJ2-1 and V is TRBV7-3; 9 bases agree with TRBD2. Trimming at V came to 2 bases and at J to 7 bases, leaving 6 bases not matched to a gene. Germline CDR1 SGHTA, CDR2 FQGTGA. This CDR3 spans 15 amino acids. Here the CDR3 DNA reads TGTGCCAGCAGCTTACTAGCGGGGCTAAGGAATGAGCAGTTCTTC. Protein sequence: CASSLLAGLRNEQFF.

The CDR3 sequence: CAWSGTGGWGDTEAFF. Here the CDR3 DNA reads TGTGCCTGGTCAGGGACAGGGGGCTGGGGGGACACTGAAGCTTTCTTT. The rearrangement links TRBV30 to TRBJ1-1; 12 nucleotides agree with TRBD1. CDR1 GTSNPN and CDR2 SVGIG come from the germline V gene (reference sequence). CDR3 length: 16 amino acids. Losses at the gene ends were 5 bases for V and 3 bases for J; bases not matched to a gene: 10. Full variable domain (remainder filled in from reference TRBV30 and TRBJ1-1): SQTIHQWPATLVQPVGSPLSLECTVEGTSNPNLYWYRQAAGRGLQLLFYSVGIGQISSEVPQNLSASRPQDRQFILSSKKLLLSDSGFYLCAWSGTGGWGDTEAFFGQGTRLTVV.

The chain carries TRBV19 and TRBJ1-3; 9 positions match TRBD1. The CDR3 is made up of 14 amino acids. Germline loops: CDR1 LNHDA, CDR2 SQIVND (reference sequence). Losses at the gene ends were 8 bases for V and 2 bases for J; bases not matched to a gene: 4. CDR3 loop: CASGRQGAGNTIYF. CDR3 nucleotides: TGTGCCAGTGGAAGACAGGGGGCTGGAAACACCATATATTTT. Together with reference TRBV19 and TRBJ1-3, the CDR3 gives the full variable domain: DGGITQSPKYLFRKEGQNVTLSCEQNLNHDAMYWYRQDPGQGLRLIYYSQIVNDFQKGDIAEGYSVSREKKESFPLTVTSAQKNPTAFYLCASGRQGAGNTIYFGEGSWLTVV.